This is a list of T cell receptor beta chains from one sample in a study of cytomegalovirus exposure and HLA in healthy donors. Profiling relied on immunoSEQ multiplex PCR, and the TCRdb table lists in-frame clones only, not all of them. The sample table sets out approximately 210,000 clones. Sequencing used PBMCs. The origin of the receptors is a woman aged 25 to 39 in good health and CMV-seropositive. The CDR3 runs from the conserved cysteine through the conserved F or W. D genes are given only for firm matches.

cdr3_nt	cdr3_aa	cdr3_length	v_call	d_call	j_call
TGCGCCAGCAGCTCAGGGACAACCTATGAGGCAACTAATGAAAAACTGTTTTTT	CASSSGTTYEATNEKLFF	18	TRBV5-1	-	TRBJ1-4
TGTGCCAGTAGTATCCGGTACCAGCCCCAGCATTTT	CASSIRYQPQHF	12	TRBV19	-	TRBJ1-5
TGTGCCAGCAGTGAATGGGACAGTTGGGCCCAAGAGACCCAGTACTTC	CASSEWDSWAQETQYF	16	TRBV6-1	TRBD1	TRBJ2-5
TGTGCCAGCAGTGAACTAGCGGGAGCAGAGACCCAGTACTTC	CASSELAGAETQYF	14	TRBV2	TRBD2	TRBJ2-5
TGTGCCAGCAGCTTAGGATGGGGGGGCTATGGCTACACCTTC	CASSLGWGGYGYTF	14	TRBV7-2	-	TRBJ1-2
TGTGCCAGCTCACCAAACGGGGGGGCCTCCGAGCAGTACTTC	CASSPNGGASEQYF	14	TRBV18	TRBD2	TRBJ2-7
TGTGCCAGCTCACCGCCGGGGTCCAACTCTGGAAACACCATATATTTT	CASSPPGSNSGNTIYF	16	TRBV18	-	TRBJ1-3
TGCGCCAGCAGCTCGACCGGACAGGGGATGGGGGATCAGCCCCAGCATTTT	CASSSTGQGMGDQPQHF	17	TRBV10-2	TRBD1	TRBJ1-5
TGCAGCGTTGATGCAGGGTATGGCTACACCTTC	CSVDAGYGYTF	11	TRBV29-1	-	TRBJ1-2
TGTGCCAGCAGCTTAGAAGGACTAGCGGTTTCCTACAATGAGCAGTTCTTC	CASSLEGLAVSYNEQFF	17	TRBV7-2	TRBD2	TRBJ2-1
TGTGCCAGCAGCGTAACTAGCGCCAATGAGCAGTTCTTC	CASSVTSANEQFF	13	TRBV9	TRBD2	TRBJ2-1
TGTGCCAGCAGTACCGAACGACAGGGGGGAACTGAAGCTTTCTTT	CASSTERQGGTEAFF	15	TRBV6-1	TRBD1	TRBJ1-1
TGTGCCAGCAGCTCGACAGGGGTCCCTAATTCACCCCTCCACTTT	CASSSTGVPNSPLHF	15	TRBV2	TRBD1	TRBJ1-6
TGTGCCAGCAGTAGGGGTAGGGGCGCGAGACCCGGCTACACCTTC	CASSRGRGARPGYTF	15	TRBV6-1	-	TRBJ1-2
TGTGCCAGCAGGGGGGGCAGAGGGGGCGTCGACGAGCAGTACTTC	CASRGGRGGVDEQYF	15	TRBV7-2	-	TRBJ2-7
TGCGCCAGCAGCTCCCCTGGGGAGGGCGGTTGTTTC	CASSSPGEGGCF	12	TRBV5-1	-	TRBJ1-2
TGCGCCAGCAGCGTAGGACAGATCTATAGCAATCAGCCCCAGCATTTT	CASSVGQIYSNQPQHF	16	TRBV4-1	-	TRBJ1-5
TGTGCCAGCAGTTACTCGTACAGCCTTTGGGACACTGAAGCTTTCTTT	CASSYSYSLWDTEAFF	16	TRBV6-5	-	TRBJ1-1
TGCGCCAGCAGCTTGGCAGGGTTGGATCAGCCCCAGCATTTT	CASSLAGLDQPQHF	14	TRBV5-1	-	TRBJ1-5
TGTGCCAGCAGCTTAGGTTGGGGGGGCCGGCAGCCCCAGCATTTT	CASSLGWGGRQPQHF	15	TRBV7-2	-	TRBJ1-5